One and the same sample provided the 10 T cell receptor beta chains below, sequenced in a study of neoadjuvant nivolumab and ipilimumab in lung cancer. Profiling relied on immunoSEQ multiplex PCR, and the TCRdb table lists in-frame clones only, not all of them. In the table there are nearly 7,500 clones, approximately 89% of which are singletons. The sample in question was tumor tissue, obtained after neoadjuvant nivolumab, alone or with ipilimumab, at or shortly before surgery. Receptors were obtained from an adult with non-small cell lung cancer.

The chain employs TRBV7-2 and TRBJ2-7; 9 bases align to TRBD2. V gave up 1 base and J gave up 7 bases; unmatched junction bases: 11. The CDR3 is 16 amino acids. Germline V gene data show CDR1 as SGHTA and CDR2 as FQGNSA. This CDR3 reads CASSLDRLAASEEQYF. CDR3 coding DNA: TGTGCCAGCAGCTTAGACAGACTAGCGGCGTCTGAGGAGCAGTACTTC.

The chain is built from TRBV19 and TRBJ2-6; D gene uncertain. This CDR3 has 17 amino acids. Germline CDR1 LNHDA, CDR2 SQIVND (reference sequence). The V end lost 1 base, the J end lost 0 bases, and 10 bases lay between the germline ends. Here the CDR3 reads CASSIGSGFSGANVLTF. DNA for the CDR3: TGTGCCAGTAGTATAGGATCGGGCTTCTCTGGGGCCAACGTCCTGACTTTC.

The J gene is TRBJ2-6, the V gene TRBV19, with D possibly being TRBD2 (6 bases). Germline V gene lookup returns CDR1 LNHDA and CDR2 SQIVND (reference sequence). There are 16 residues in the CDR3. V was cut by 2 bases and J by 7 bases, with 15 bases left in between. In DNA form, the CDR3 reads TGTGCCAGTAGTATAAGGAGGGGTTTTGGAGCCAACGTCCTGACTTTC. Protein sequence: CASSIRRGFGANVLTF.

The gene calls are TRBV28 and TRBJ2-1, with 10 bases lining up with TRBD2. Germline V gene data show CDR1 as MDHEN and CDR2 as SYDVKM. The J segment lost 7 bases and the V segment lost 8 bases, leaving 11 bases of the junction unmatched. The CDR3 is made up of 15 amino acids. The CDR3 DNA reads as TGTGCCAGCCACAACCCTAGCGGGGGCATAAATGAGCAGTTCTTC. It yields the protein CASHNPSGGINEQFF.

The rearrangement links TRBV11-2 to TRBJ2-7; the match to TRBD2 covers 7 bases. Germline V gives CDR1 SGHAT, CDR2 FQNNGV. Trimming cost V 5 bases and J 7 bases; bases outside gene matches: 17. The CDR3 is made up of 16 amino acids. The CDR3 DNA sequence: TGTGCCAGCAGCGAAGTCCTGGGGGGGAATCAAGGAGAGCAGTACTTC. Protein sequence: CASSEVLGGNQGEQYF.

This clone was seen only once. The chain uses TRBV6-5 and TRBJ2-5; D gene ambiguous. V was clipped by 2 bases and J by 4 bases, with 8 bases between them. Germline assignment: CDR1 MNHEY and CDR2 SVGAGI. The CDR3 runs to 13 residues. The CDR3: CASSYVVGETQYF. DNA for the CDR3: TGTGCCAGCAGTTACGTTGTCGGAGAGACCCAGTACTTC.

The V and J genes are TRBV28 and TRBJ2-1; 7 nucleotides line up with TRBD2. The trim removed 7 bases at V and 9 bases at J, leaving 9 bases unmatched. Germline CDR1 is MDHEN and CDR2 is SYDVKM. This CDR3 has 13 amino acids. CDR3 bases: TGTGCCAGCATTCGGGGAGGGTATGGTGAGCAGTTCTTC. Amino acid sequence: CASIRGGYGEQFF. Together with reference TRBV28 and TRBJ2-1, the CDR3 gives the full variable domain: DVKVTQSSRYLVKRTGEKVFLECVQDMDHENMFWYRQDPGLGLRLIYFSYDVKMKEKGDIPEGYSVSREKKERFSLILESASTNQTSMYLCASIRGGYGEQFFGPGTRLTVL.

J is TRBJ2-7 and V is TRBV19, with TRBD1 matching over 9 bases. The V and J ends lost 3 bases and 4 bases, in that order; junction bases with no gene match: 7. This CDR3 region has 15 residues. Germline loops: CDR1 LNHDA, CDR2 SQIVND (reference sequence). In nucleotides, the CDR3 is TGTGCCAGTAGTATGCTACAGGGGGCAATTTACGAGCAGTACTTC. It codes for CASSMLQGAIYEQYF.

This clone was observed a handful of times. V gene TRBV6-1 combines with J gene TRBJ2-7; TRBD2 aligns across 11 bases. After removal of 7 bases from V and 1 base from J, the junction contained 6 bases not matched to a gene. Germline V CDR1 and CDR2: MNHNS, SASEGT. This CDR3 has 15 amino acids. As DNA, the CDR3 is TGTGCCAGCACCCCGGGACTAGCGGAGTCCTACGAGCAGTACTTC. It is translated as CASTPGLAESYEQYF.

V gene TRBV11-2 combines with J gene TRBJ2-7, with D possibly matching TRBD1 (6 bases). Germline loops: CDR1 SGHAT, CDR2 FQNNGV. Trimming pared 3 bases from V and 6 bases from J, leaving 12 bases between. This CDR3 comprises 13 residues. The CDR3 coding sequence is TGTGCCAGCAGCTTTCAGGGGCCAGGCGAGCAGTACTTC. Protein: CASSFQGPGEQYF.